The sequence of this TCR beta chain was determined in a study of blood T cell repertoires in COVID-19. Germline lookup yields CDR1 SGHRS and CDR2 YFSETQ. Trimming stripped 0 bases from V and 6 bases from J, with 14 bases between. This CDR3 is 15 amino acids long. Data came from immunoSEQ multiplex PCR; TCRdb stores just in-frame clones and leaves some out. This table holds more than 120,000 clones, approximately 80% found once. This chain links TRBV5-1 with TRBJ2-3; possibly TRBD2 for D (7 bases). This clonotype was obtained from a human donor in a cohort sampled during active COVID-19. The sequenced sample consisted of peripheral blood. This CDR3 is CASSLGGGGRDTQYF. In DNA form, the CDR3 reads TGCGCCAGCAGCTTGGGCGGGGGCGGACGGGATACGCAGTATTTT.